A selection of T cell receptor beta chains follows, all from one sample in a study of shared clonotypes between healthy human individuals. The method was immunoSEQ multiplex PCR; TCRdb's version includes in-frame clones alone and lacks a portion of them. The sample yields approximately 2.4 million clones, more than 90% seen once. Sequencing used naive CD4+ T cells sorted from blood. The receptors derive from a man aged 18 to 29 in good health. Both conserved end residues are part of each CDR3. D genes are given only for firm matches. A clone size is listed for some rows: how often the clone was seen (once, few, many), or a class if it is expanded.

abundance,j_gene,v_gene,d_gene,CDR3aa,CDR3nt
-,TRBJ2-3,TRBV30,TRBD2,CAWSVGLAGVKSTDTQYF,TGTGCCTGGAGTGTAGGACTAGCGGGAGTGAAGAGCACAGATACGCAGTATTTT
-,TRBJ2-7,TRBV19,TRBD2,CASSIAPFTSGTTYEQYF,TGTGCCAGTAGTATAGCCCCCTTCACTAGCGGCACGACCTACGAGCAGTACTTC
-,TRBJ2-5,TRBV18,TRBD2,CASSPAASGQETQYF,TGTGCCAGCTCACCGGCGGCTAGCGGCCAAGAGACCCAGTACTTC
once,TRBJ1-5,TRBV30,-,CAWSVGGVSNQPQHF,TGTGCCTGGAGTGTAGGAGGGGTTAGCAATCAGCCCCAGCATTTT
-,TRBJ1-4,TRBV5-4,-,CASSFEKGREKLFF,TGTGCCAGCAGCTTTGAGAAGGGAAGGGAAAAACTGTTTTTT
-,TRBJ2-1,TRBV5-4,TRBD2,CASSLVLAGGEEQFF,TGTGCCAGCAGCTTGGTCCTAGCGGGAGGGGAAGAGCAGTTCTTC
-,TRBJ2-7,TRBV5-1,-,CASSLQGGYEQYF,TGCGCCAGCAGCTTACAGGGTGGCTACGAGCAGTACTTC
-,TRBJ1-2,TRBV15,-,CATSKVQGVYGYTF,TGTGCCACCAGCAAGGTGCAGGGTGTCTATGGCTACACCTTC
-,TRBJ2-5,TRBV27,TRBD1,CASRNRGMETQYF,TGTGCCAGCAGAAACAGGGGGATGGAGACCCAGTACTTC
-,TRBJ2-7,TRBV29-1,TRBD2,CSATGTLAGTEQYF,TGCAGCGCCACCGGGACCTTAGCGGGAACCGAGCAGTACTTC
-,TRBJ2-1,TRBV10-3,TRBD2,CAISAPSGGNNEQFF,TGTGCCATCAGTGCACCTAGCGGGGGTAACAATGAGCAGTTCTTC
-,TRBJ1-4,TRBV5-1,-,CASSDAGGSSEKLFF,TGCGCCAGCAGCGACGCCGGGGGGTCAAGTGAAAAACTGTTTTTT
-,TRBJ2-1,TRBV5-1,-,CASSSPRADEQFF,TGCGCCAGCAGCTCCCCCAGGGCTGATGAGCAGTTCTTC
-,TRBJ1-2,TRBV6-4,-,CASSAGTNYGYTF,TGTGCCAGCAGTGCCGGGACTAACTATGGCTACACCTTC
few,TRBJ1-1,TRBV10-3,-,CAISEVIGEAFF,TGTGCCATCAGTGAGGTAATCGGTGAAGCTTTCTTT
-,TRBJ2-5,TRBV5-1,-,CASSLWGKQETQYF,TGCGCCAGCAGCTTGTGGGGGAAACAAGAGACCCAGTACTTC
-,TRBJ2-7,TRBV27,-,CASSSTLSYEQYF,TGTGCCAGCAGTTCTACCCTCTCCTACGAGCAGTACTTC
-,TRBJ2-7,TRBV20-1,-,CSARGEREQYF,TGCAGTGCTAGAGGAGAACGGGAGCAGTACTTC
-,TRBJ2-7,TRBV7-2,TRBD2,CASSLGGSPTEQYF,TGTGCCAGCAGCTTAGGCGGGAGTCCGACCGAGCAGTACTTC
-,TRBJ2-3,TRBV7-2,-,CASRRTDTQYF,TGTGCCAGCCGACGCACAGATACGCAGTATTTT
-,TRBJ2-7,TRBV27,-,CASSSYADRKFKQYF,TGTGCCAGCAGTTCCTACGCGGACAGAAAGTTTAAGCAGTACTTC
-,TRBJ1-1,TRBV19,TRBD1,CASRYTGTGNTEAFF,TGTGCCAGTAGGTATACCGGGACAGGGAACACTGAAGCTTTCTTT
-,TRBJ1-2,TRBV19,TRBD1,CASRTQGAGYGYTF,TGTGCCAGTAGAACGCAGGGGGCTGGATATGGCTACACCTTC
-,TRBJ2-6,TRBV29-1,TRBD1,CSVEDRDRLSGANVLTF,TGCAGCGTTGAAGATCGGGACAGGCTCTCTGGGGCCAACGTCCTGACTTTC
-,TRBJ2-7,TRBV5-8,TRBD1,CASSRTGFGSYEQYF,TGTGCCAGCAGCCGGACAGGCTTTGGGTCCTACGAGCAGTACTTC
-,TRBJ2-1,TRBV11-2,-,CASSSQGSGQGGEQFF,TGTGCCAGCAGCTCGCAGGGGTCGGGTCAGGGGGGTGAGCAGTTCTTC
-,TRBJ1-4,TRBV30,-,CAWSAGQEKLFF,TGTGCCTGGAGTGCAGGACAGGAAAAACTGTTTTTT
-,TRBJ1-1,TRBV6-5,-,CASRRGARAFF,TGTGCCAGCAGACGAGGGGCGCGAGCTTTCTTT
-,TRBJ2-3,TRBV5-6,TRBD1,CASTRQGPQSDTQYF,TGTGCCAGCACCAGACAGGGACCCCAATCCGATACGCAGTATTTT
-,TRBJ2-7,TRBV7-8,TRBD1,CASSLGGQGSHEQYF,TGTGCCAGCAGCTTAGGAGGACAGGGCAGCCACGAGCAGTACTTC
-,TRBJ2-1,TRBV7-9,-,CASSLGGSYNEQFF,TGTGCCAGCAGCTTAGGGGGTTCCTACAATGAGCAGTTCTTC
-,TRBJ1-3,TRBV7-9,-,CASGPAAVSGNTIYF,TGTGCCAGCGGACCCGCGGCAGTCTCTGGAAACACCATATATTTT
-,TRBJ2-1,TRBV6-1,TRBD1,CASSDLDRGLYNEQFF,TGTGCCAGCAGTGACTTGGACAGGGGCTTATACAATGAGCAGTTCTTC
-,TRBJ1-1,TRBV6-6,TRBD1,CASIKATGGNTEAFF,TGTGCCAGCATCAAGGCCACAGGGGGAAACACTGAAGCTTTCTTT
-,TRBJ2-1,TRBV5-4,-,CASSVDSNKQFF,TGTGCCAGCAGCGTGGACAGCAATAAGCAGTTCTTC
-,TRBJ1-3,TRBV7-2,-,CASSLNRAAWNTIYF,TGTGCCAGCAGCTTAAACAGGGCGGCGTGGAACACCATATATTTT
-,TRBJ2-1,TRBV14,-,CASSQGGFASYNEQFF,TGTGCCAGCAGCCAAGGAGGGTTCGCCTCCTACAATGAGCAGTTCTTC
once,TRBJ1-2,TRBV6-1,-,CASNQGFEGYTF,TGTGCCAGCAACCAGGGATTCGAGGGCTACACCTTC
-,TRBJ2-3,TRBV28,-,CASSPLGQANTDTQYF,TGTGCCAGCAGTCCCCTGGGGCAGGCAAACACAGATACGCAGTATTTT
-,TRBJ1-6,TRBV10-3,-,CAISSTYNSPLHF,TGTGCCATCAGTTCCACCTATAATTCACCCCTCCACTTT
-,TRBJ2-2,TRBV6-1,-,CAVQVGTGELFF,TGTGCCGTACAAGTGGGAACCGGGGAGCTGTTTTTT